These 28 T cell receptor beta chains came from one sample sequenced in a study of T cell repertoires in cytomegalovirus infection. Antigen specificity for these receptors is unknown. In TCRdb, the reads were re-called with MiXCR into one record per CDR3 protein. The data hold 40,000 to 50,000 distinct CDR3 sequences, with more than 20% observed a single time. Sequencing was done on a sample of PBMCs, sequenced either directly or after in vitro stimulation (not recorded which). These receptor sequences come from a human donor in good health (CMV status not recorded). Some clones in this sample may be carry-over from other donors' samples.

There are many counts of this clonotype. The chain links TRBV12-3 or TRBV12-4 to TRBJ2-1, with a weak D call TRBD2 (6 bases). Between the trimmed V and J ends, which lost 3 bases and 15 bases, there was a span of 12 bases. CDR3 size: 11 residues. The chain's CDR3 is CASSFLSGVFF. As DNA, the CDR3 is TGTGCCAGCAGTTTTCTCTCGGGGGTGTTCTTC.

This clonotype was seen a handful of times. This sequence joins TRBV20-1 and TRBJ1-1; TRBD1 is a possible D gene (6 bases). The CDR3 consists of 11 residues. Per the germline V gene, CDR1 is DFQATT and CDR2 is SNEGSKA (reference sequence). Between the trimmed V and J ends, which lost 7 bases and 1 base, there was a span of 7 bases. In DNA form, the CDR3 reads TGCAGTGAGGGGGGGAACACTGAAGCTTTCTTT. Its translation: CSEGGNTEAFF.

The V and J genes are TRBV27 and TRBJ1-2, with 10 bases fitting TRBD1. Germline V CDR1 and CDR2: MNHEY, SMNVEV (reference sequence). The J segment lost 7 bases and the V segment lost 4 bases, leaving 9 bases of the junction unmatched. The CDR3 has 15 residues. CDR3 amino acids: CASSSRQGAVGGYTF. In DNA form, the CDR3 reads TGTGCCAGCAGTTCAAGACAGGGGGCGGTAGGTGGCTACACCTTC.

This clonotype was observed many times. The chain carries TRBV7-9 and TRBJ1-4, with a weak D call TRBD1 (6 bases). The V end was cut by 8 bases, the J end by 8 bases, with 6 bases between. The CDR3 length is 10 residues. CDR1 SEHNR and CDR2 FQNEAQ come from the germline V gene (reference sequence). Written as DNA, the CDR3 is TGTGCCAGCGGGGGCGAAAAACTGTTTTTT. Residues: CASGGEKLFF.

This clonotype has only a few counts. V gene TRBV7-9 combines with J gene TRBJ2-2; TRBD2 is a possible D gene (6 bases). Trimming took off 2 bases at V and 3 bases at J, with 13 bases between the two ends. The CDR3 has 16 residues. The germline V gene encodes CDR1 SEHNR and CDR2 FQNEAQ (reference sequence). The CDR3 is CASSLRRGVDTGELFF. The CDR3 coding sequence is TGTGCCAGCAGCTTAAGGAGGGGCGTTGACACCGGGGAGCTGTTTTTT.

This chain links TRBV6-2 or TRBV6-3 with TRBJ2-1; a weak D match, TRBD2 (5 bases). The CDR3 is made up of 14 amino acids. Trimming stripped 6 bases from V and 2 bases from J, with 11 bases between. Germline V gene lookup returns CDR1 MNHEY and CDR2 SVGEGT. This CDR3 is CASRLTSTYNEQFF. The DNA of the CDR3 is TGTGCCAGCAGGCTTACTAGTACCTACAATGAGCAGTTCTTC.

The chain has TRBV7-6 and TRBJ1-4; D possibly corresponds to TRBD1 (5 bases). The CDR3 is 16 residues long. Germline CDR1 is SGHVS and CDR2 is FNYEAQ. With 8 bases removed from V and 0 bases from J, the gap between germline ends came to 16 bases. CDR3 loop: CASETGRQATNEKLFF. The CDR3 region has the DNA TGTGCCAGCGAAACGGGGCGTCAAGCAACTAATGAAAAACTGTTTTTT. The entire variable domain, with the rest obtained from reference TRBV7-6 and TRBJ1-4, is as follows: GAGVSQSPRYKVTKRGQDVALRCDPISGHVSLYWYRQALGQGPEFLTYFNYEAQQDKSGLPNDRFSAERPEGSISTLTIQRTEQRDSAMYRCASETGRQATNEKLFFGSGTQLSVL.

The chain employs TRBV4-3 and TRBJ1-3, with D unresolved. This CDR3 spans 15 amino acids. From germline, CDR1 is LGHNA and CDR2 YSLEER. V lost 0 bases and J 4 bases, leaving 10 bases between the germline ends. CDR3 loop: CASSQDVGLGNTIYF. Written as DNA, the CDR3 is TGCGCCAGCAGCCAAGATGTAGGGCTAGGAAACACCATATATTTT.

In its sample, this clonotype was seen a few times. This chain links TRBV5-4 with TRBJ1-2, with 9 bases lining up with TRBD1. The CDR3 contains 13 residues. The V gene end was trimmed by 0 bases and the J gene end by 8 bases; junction bases not matched to a gene: 2. Looked up from germline, CDR1 is SGHNT and CDR2 is YYREEE (reference sequence). CDR3 DNA sequence: TGTGCCAGCAGCTTGGGGGACAGGGACGGCTACACCTTC. Translation gives CASSLGDRDGYTF.

In the case of this clonotype: The junction and the germline gene differ at one end; a read error may be behind it. The CDR3 DNA follows: TGTGCCAGCAGGCGAGGGAGTAGCAATCAGACCCAGCATTTT. Encoded protein: CASRRGSSNQTQHF. The rearrangement uses TRBV12-3 or TRBV12-4 and TRBJ1-5; D call uncertain. This CDR3 has 14 residues.

The chain joins TRBV2 to TRBJ1-1, with D maybe TRBD1 (5 bases). Per the germline V gene, CDR1 is SNHLY and CDR2 is FYNNEI. V lost 8 bases, J lost 1 base, and 11 bases lay in between. This CDR3 is 13 amino acids long. The CDR3, as DNA: TGTGCCAGCGGGGGACGGCCGAACACTGAAGCTTTCTTT. Protein: CASGGRPNTEAFF.

This clonotype has a handful of counts. This chain uses TRBV10-2 with TRBJ2-5, with 13 bases identical to TRBD2. Trimming cost V 2 bases and J 4 bases; bases outside gene matches: 4. Germline V lookup: CDR1 WSHSY, CDR2 SAAADI. This CDR3 has 16 amino acids. CDR3 sequence: CASSEKGLAGVETQYF. Here the CDR3 DNA reads TGCGCCAGCAGTGAGAAAGGACTAGCGGGAGTAGAGACCCAGTACTTC.

This clonotype showed up many times. The gene calls are TRBV27 and TRBJ2-6; D may match TRBD1 or TRBD2 (5 bases each). The V end was cut by 4 bases, the J end by 1 base, with 11 bases between. The CDR3 contains 16 residues. Germline V gene data show CDR1 as MNHEY and CDR2 as SMNVEV (reference sequence). Here the CDR3 reads CASSSGRMSGANVLTF. The DNA for the CDR3 is TGTGCCAGCAGTTCGGGGCGGATGTCTGGGGCCAACGTCCTGACTTTC.

This chain connects TRBV18 to TRBJ1-2, with D unclear. The CDR3 is 12 residues long. Germline assignment: CDR1 KGHSH and CDR2 LQKENI. Trimming stripped 3 bases from V and 6 bases from J, with 8 bases between. The CDR3 sequence: CASSPSGDGYTF. The CDR3 coding sequence is TGTGCCAGCTCACCCTCGGGAGATGGCTACACCTTC.

This clonotype has a count of ten or more. The V call is TRBV7-8, the J call TRBJ2-7; 7 nucleotides align to TRBD1. This CDR3 spans 16 amino acids. Trimming cost V 5 bases and J 4 bases; bases outside gene matches: 14. The V gene's germline CDR1 is SGHVS and CDR2 FQNEAQ. CDR3 region: CASSLNRGPIPYEQYF. The CDR3 coding sequence is TGTGCCAGCAGCCTAAACAGGGGTCCCATCCCATACGAGCAGTACTTC.

The chain is built from TRBV5-4 and TRBJ1-4, with a tentative D call TRBD1 (6 bases). Germline-derived CDR1 and CDR2 are SGHNT and YYREEE (reference sequence). V lost 2 bases, J lost 4 bases, and 9 bases lay in between. The CDR3 contains 14 residues. This chain's CDR3 is CASSLGQNNEKLFF. In DNA, the CDR3 is TGTGCCAGCAGCTTAGGACAGAATAATGAAAAACTGTTTTTT.

The J gene is TRBJ2-4, the V gene TRBV18, with TRBD2 matching 13 bases. CDR1 is KGHSH and CDR2 is LQKENI in the germline V gene. The V gene end was trimmed by 3 bases and the J gene end by 10 bases; junction bases not matched to a gene: 6. CDR3 size: 15 residues. CDR3 DNA: TGTGCCAGCTCACCCGGACTAGCGGGAGATTTGATTCAGTACTTC. This sequence encodes CASSPGLAGDLIQYF.

The rearrangement links TRBV23-1 to TRBJ1-4; D remains unclear. TRBV23-1 is known as an ORF, though its function is uncertain. V was pared by 1 base and J by 13 bases, with 4 bases between. This CDR3 contains 10 residues. CDR3 nucleotide sequence: TGCGCCAGCAGTCAATTCTCACTGTTTTTT. It translates to CASSQFSLFF.

This clonotype was counted at least ten times. The V call is TRBV28, the J call TRBJ2-7; D assignment may be TRBD1 or TRBD2 (5 bases each). The CDR3 totals 14 residues. Germline V gives CDR1 MDHEN, CDR2 SYDVKM. V dropped 4 bases and J dropped 5 bases, with 15 bases sitting between them. CDR3 sequence: CASSSRRGVHEQYF. CDR3 nucleotide sequence: TGTGCCAGCAGTTCCCGTCGAGGGGTCCACGAGCAGTACTTC.

In its sample, this clonotype was seen a few times. The rearrangement uses TRBV19 and TRBJ1-5, with D possibly matching TRBD1 (6 bases). The germline CDR1 and CDR2 sequences are LNHDA and SQIVND (reference sequence). The V and J ends lost 7 bases and 1 base respectively, with 17 bases between them. The CDR3 consists of 16 residues. CDR3 DNA sequence: TGTGCCAGTACCATGACAGGTTGGGCCAGCAATCAGCCCCAGCATTTT. Amino acids: CASTMTGWASNQPQHF. The whole variable domain, filled in from reference TRBV19 and TRBJ1-5, reads DGGITQSPKYLFRKEGQNVTLSCEQNLNHDAMYWYRQDPGQGLRLIYYSQIVNDFQKGDIAEGYSVSREKKESFPLTVTSAQKNPTAFYLCASTMTGWASNQPQHFGDGTRLSIL.

This clonotype was found a few times. This sequence joins TRBV12-3 or TRBV12-4 and TRBJ2-7; 9 nucleotides line up with TRBD2. J was trimmed by 5 bases and V by 6 bases; bases with no gene match: 11. CDR3 length: 15 residues. This CDR3 is CASSQRSGGSNEQYF. In DNA, the CDR3 is TGTGCCAGCAGCCAGAGGAGCGGGGGGTCGAACGAGCAGTACTTC.

There are many counts of this clonotype. The gene calls are TRBV7-2 and TRBJ2-1; D ambiguous. V lost 5 bases, J lost 10 bases, and 12 bases lay in between. In germline, CDR1 is SGHTA, CDR2 FQGNSA. The CDR3 loop spans 12 amino acids. The CDR3 sequence: CASSLPGPEQFF. DNA of the CDR3: TGTGCCAGCAGCCTACCTGGACCGGAGCAGTTCTTC.

This clonotype turned up a few times. The rearrangement uses TRBV27 and TRBJ1-1, with unresolved D. Looked up from germline, CDR1 is MNHEY and CDR2 is SMNVEV (reference sequence). CDR3 length: 14 amino acids. Trimming stripped 5 bases from V and 1 base from J, with 11 bases between. The CDR3 spells CASSPLSGNTEAFF. As DNA, the CDR3 is TGTGCCAGCAGTCCCCTGAGTGGGAACACTGAAGCTTTCTTT.

The chain is built from TRBV19 and TRBJ2-7, with TRBD1 identical over 9 bases. Germline V gives CDR1 LNHDA, CDR2 SQIVND (reference sequence). This CDR3 spans 16 amino acids. The V gene end was trimmed by 3 bases and the J gene end by 3 bases; junction bases not matched to a gene: 9. Here the CDR3 DNA reads TGTGCCAGTAGTATGCCGGGACAGGGATCGGGCTACGAGCAGTACTTC. Translated: CASSMPGQGSGYEQYF.

In its sample, this clonotype was seen many times. This chain connects TRBV20-1 to TRBJ2-7; D is ambiguous. The V gene lost 3 bases and the J gene lost 3 bases, with 6 bases spanning the gap. Germline CDR1 reads DFQATT; CDR2 reads SNEGSKA (reference sequence). The CDR3 has 11 amino acids. Written as DNA, the CDR3 is TGCAGTGCTAGTCGAAGCTACGAGCAGTACTTC. Translating it yields CSASRSYEQYF.

The chain has TRBV12-3 or TRBV12-4 and TRBJ2-1, with 11 bases identical to TRBD2. V shed 6 bases and J 0 bases; nucleotides not matched to a gene: 4. The CDR3 totals 16 residues. The DNA for the CDR3 is TGTGCCAGCAGCCCCGGACTAGCGGGCTCCTACAATGAGCAGTTCTTC. Translation gives CASSPGLAGSYNEQFF.

This clonotype was recorded many times. This sequence joins TRBV20-1 and TRBJ2-1; 7 nucleotides align to TRBD1. The length of the CDR3 is 15 residues. Germline CDR1 is DFQATT and CDR2 is SNEGSKA (reference sequence). Trimming removed 4 bases from V and 0 bases from J; junction bases left unmatched: 6. In DNA form, the CDR3 reads TGCAGTGCTAACGGAAAGGGGGCCTCCTACAATGAGCAGTTCTTC. It specifies CSANGKGASYNEQFF.

The chain recombines TRBV11-2 with TRBJ1-3; unclear D gene. V lost 1 base to trimming and J lost 4 bases, with 8 bases between them. This CDR3 has 14 amino acids. Germline V gene lookup returns CDR1 SGHAT and CDR2 FQNNGV. The DNA for the CDR3 is TGTGCCAGCAGCTTAGCCGGAACGGGAAACACCATATATTTT. Encoded protein: CASSLAGTGNTIYF.